The sequence of this TCR beta chain was determined in a study of metastatic and nonmetastatic thyroid tumors. At the level of the study: Blood and tumor or nodule tissue repertoires from malignant and benign thyroid patients were compared. Study conclusions and caveats: Benign nodules reportedly had significantly lower TCR beta diversity than malignant thyroid tumors in blood and tumor.

This clone was picked up many times. Its antigen is as yet unknown. Germline-derived CDR1 and CDR2 are SNHLY and FYNNEI. The CDR3 sequence is 13 residues long. The V end lost 5 bases, the J end lost 4 bases, and 11 bases lay between the germline ends. All patients were treatment-naive before thyroid surgery. Methods used by the authors: Construction of a distant-metastasis classifier for papillary thyroid cancer relied on CDR3 differences across clinicopathological groups. TCRdb used MiXCR to call clones anew from the PCR reads. The V and J calls, along with clone size, are taken from TCRdb and not from the paper's own processing. Here the sample spans 60,000 to 85,000 clones, roughly 18% being singletons.

The J gene is TRBJ1-2, the V gene TRBV2; D is undetermined. The sequenced material came from blood. The receptor comes from a female donor with papillary thyroid cancer or a benign thyroid nodule (not recorded which). Some clones in this sample may be carry-over from other donors' samples. CDR3 region: CASSLGPSYGYTF. The CDR3 DNA sequence: TGTGCCAGCAGTCTTGGACCAAGCTATGGCTACACCTTC.